These 31 T cell receptor beta chains were all obtained from the same sample, sequenced in a study of blood T cell repertoires in COVID-19. Repertoires were generated with immunoSEQ multiplex PCR, while TCRdb's copy carries only in-frame clones and drops some. The repertoire has 150,000 to 200,000 clones, under 85% of them found once; the top ten carry 6.9%. Input material: peripheral blood. Every receptor here comes from a man older than 75 with COVID-19, enrolled during active disease.

The gene calls are TRBV24-1 and TRBJ2-3; D is possibly TRBD1 (5 bases). The V end was cut by 10 bases, the J end by 0 bases, with 13 bases between. The germline CDR1 and CDR2 sequences are KGHDR and SFDVKD. The CDR3 is made up of 14 amino acids. For the CDR3, the DNA is TGTGCCACAGAAGCTGGGGCCAGCACAGATACGCAGTATTTT. This gives the protein CATEAGASTDTQYF.

This clone was counted a single time. Here the CDR3 reads CASSISAGLNYGYTF. The CDR3 nucleotides are TGTGCCAGTAGTATCTCGGCAGGGCTCAACTATGGCTACACCTTC. The chain joins TRBV19 to TRBJ1-2; D perhaps matches TRBD1 (5 bases). The CDR3 has 15 residues. Trimming took off 3 bases at V and 2 bases at J, with 13 bases between the two ends. Germline loops: CDR1 LNHDA, CDR2 SQIVND (reference sequence).

This chain links TRBV15 with TRBJ2-2; perhaps TRBD2 as D (6 bases). The CDR3 has 16 amino acids. Germline CDR1 and CDR2: LNHNV and YYDKDF (reference sequence). Trimming left V 3 bases short and J 2 bases short, with 13 bases between. CDR3 nucleotide sequence: TGTGCCACCAGCAGCGAGGAGGGGTTAAACACCGGGGAGCTGTTTTTT. Residues: CATSSEEGLNTGELFF.

V is TRBV21-1 and J is TRBJ2-2; the table's D gene call, TRBD1, was not cross checked with the DNA. TRBV21-1 is a pseudogene. The CDR3 consists of 16 residues. The CDR3 DNA follows: TGTGCCAGCAGCAAATTCCAGGGACAGAACACCGGGGAGCTGTTTTTT. It yields the protein CASSKFQGQNTGELFF.

The gene calls are TRBV19 and TRBJ2-1; maybe TRBD2 (5 bases). Germline V gene lookup returns CDR1 LNHDA and CDR2 SQIVND (reference sequence). V was trimmed by 6 bases and J by 0 bases, leaving 18 bases between them. CDR3 length: 17 residues. In nucleotides, the CDR3 is TGTGCCAGTAGCACCTCGGAGGCGGGCGGCTCCTACAATGAGCAGTTCTTC. Amino acids: CASSTSEAGGSYNEQFF.

The chain uses TRBV3-1 (or the pseudogene TRBV3-2) and TRBJ1-4, with a tentative D call TRBD1 (5 bases). Looked up from germline, CDR1 is LGHDT and CDR2 is YNNKEL (reference sequence). V gave up 1 base and J gave up 5 bases, with 11 bases separating them. There are 15 residues in the CDR3. The CDR3 nucleotides read TGTGCCAGCAGCCAAGCTCAGGAGGGGAATGAAAAACTGTTTTTT. It is translated as CASSQAQEGNEKLFF.

The CDR3 protein is CASSPYNEKLFF. The CDR3 coding sequence is TGTGCCAGCAGCCCGTATAATGAAAAACTGTTTTTT. The rearrangement joins TRBV12-3 or TRBV12-4 to TRBJ1-4; D is unresolved. This CDR3 is built from 12 residues. The V end was cut by 6 bases, the J end by 4 bases, with 6 bases between.

This clone was recorded a few times. The gene calls are TRBV6-6 and TRBJ1-4; possibly TRBD1 for D (6 bases). CDR3 length equals 14 residues. Trimming cost V 5 bases and J 3 bases, with 10 bases left between them. Germline V gene sequence: CDR1 MNHNY, CDR2 SVGAGI (reference sequence). The CDR3 protein is CASSRQAPNEKLFF. The CDR3 region has the DNA TGTGCCAGCAGTCGACAGGCGCCTAATGAAAAACTGTTTTTT.

This sequence joins TRBV3-1 (or the pseudogene TRBV3-2) and TRBJ2-3; D is unclear. V was shortened by 2 bases and J by 5 bases, with 5 bases between the two germline ends. The V gene's germline CDR1 is LGHDT and CDR2 YNNKEL (reference sequence). The CDR3 runs 12 residues. CDR3 DNA: TGTGCCAGCAGCCAATACGGAGATACGCAGTATTTT. This sequence encodes CASSQYGDTQYF.

The rearrangement links TRBV18 to TRBJ1-4; D is undetermined. The CDR3 totals 14 residues. V shed 6 bases and J shed 0 bases, with 8 bases lying between them. Germline CDR1 reads KGHSH; CDR2 reads LQKENI. Here the CDR3 DNA reads TGTGCCAGCTCCCCGACTGCAACTAATGAAAAACTGTTTTTT. Translating it yields CASSPTATNEKLFF. The full variable domain, rest sourced from reference TRBV18 and TRBJ1-4, is NAGVMQNPRHLVRRRGQEARLRCSPMKGHSHVYWYRQLPEEGLKFMVYLQKENIIDESGMPKERFSAEFPKEGPSILRIQQVVRGDSAAYFCASSPTATNEKLFFGSGTQLSVL.

Concerning this clone: The same CDR3 also results from other DNA sequences found in this sample. The chain has TRBV7-2 and TRBJ1-2; 10 nucleotides align to TRBD1. The germline gives CDR1 SGHTA, CDR2 FQGNSA. With V trimmed by 0 bases and J by 4 bases, 2 bases remained unmatched. This CDR3 contains 15 residues. CDR3 sequence reads: CASSLAGQGSYGYTF. Here the CDR3 DNA reads TGTGCCAGCAGCTTAGCGGGACAGGGGAGCTATGGCTACACCTTC.

The chain is built from TRBV16 and TRBJ1-5; 9 nucleotides line up with TRBD1. The J segment lost 4 bases and the V segment lost 0 bases, leaving 4 bases of the junction unmatched. The germline CDR1 and CDR2 sequences are KGHSY and FQNENV. The CDR3 runs to 16 residues. The CDR3: CASSQSSGQGNQPQHF. The CDR3 coding sequence is TGTGCCAGCAGCCAATCTTCGGGACAGGGTAATCAGCCCCAGCATTTT.

The chain employs TRBV3-1 (or the pseudogene TRBV3-2) and TRBJ1-3, with no clear D. V dropped 7 bases and J dropped 3 bases, with 10 bases sitting between them. From germline, CDR1 is LGHDT and CDR2 YNNKEL (reference sequence). There are 13 residues in the CDR3. CDR3 nucleotide sequence: TGTGCCAGCACCTCGACGGGTGGAAACACCATATATTTT. As protein: CASTSTGGNTIYF.

This chain links TRBV5-6 with TRBJ1-3; no clear D. The CDR3 sequence is 13 residues long. In germline, CDR1 is SGHDT, CDR2 YYEEEE. Trimming removed 5 bases from V and 0 bases from J, with 6 bases in between. DNA for the CDR3: TGTGCCAGCAGTCTCTTCTCTGGAAACACCATATATTTT. It specifies CASSLFSGNTIYF.

For the CDR3, the DNA is TGCGCCAGCAGCCACAAGACAGGGACCTACGAGCAGTACTTC. This gives the protein CASSHKTGTYEQYF. The gene calls are TRBV4-3 and TRBJ2-7; TRBD1 agrees at 7 bases. Germline V CDR1 and CDR2: LGHNA, YSLEER. V lost 3 bases to trimming and J lost 2 bases; unmatched junction nucleotides: 4. The CDR3 loop spans 14 amino acids.

The gene calls are TRBV6-6 and TRBJ2-3, with D tentatively TRBD1 (5 bases). The CDR3 sequence is 16 residues long. Germline V gene sequence: CDR1 MNHNY, CDR2 SVGAGI (reference sequence). V was pared by 6 bases and J by 8 bases, with 24 bases between. The CDR3 DNA is TGTGCCAGCAGCTCCCTCGGCCTCCAGGGCCAGAGTACGCAGTATTTT. Residues: CASSSLGLQGQSTQYF.

The rearrangement joins TRBV5-5 to TRBJ2-1; 13 positions match TRBD2. Looked up from germline, CDR1 is SGHKS and CDR2 is YYEKEE (reference sequence). CDR3 length: 18 residues. The junction had 11 bases not matched to a gene; V was cut back by 4 bases and J by 4 bases. CDR3 protein: CASSLTSGGTIHYNEQFF. In DNA form, the CDR3 reads TGTGCCAGCAGCCTGACTAGCGGGGGGACCATACATTACAATGAGCAGTTCTTC.

This chain joins TRBV5-5 and TRBJ2-5, with 8 bases that match TRBD1. Germline V CDR1 and CDR2: SGHKS, YYEKEE (reference sequence). This CDR3 contains 16 residues. After removal of 4 bases from V and 5 bases from J, the junction contained 13 bases not matched to a gene. The CDR3 sequence is CASSEGRGQDVETQYF. CDR3 in DNA: TGTGCCAGCAGCGAGGGACGGGGACAGGATGTGGAGACCCAGTACTTC.

This chain links TRBV5-5 with TRBJ1-6; D is undetermined. Germline loops: CDR1 SGHKS, CDR2 YYEKEE (reference sequence). The CDR3 spans 16 residues. Between the trimmed V and J ends, which lost 3 bases and 3 bases, there was a span of 13 bases. CDR3 in DNA: TGTGCCAGCAGCTCGAACTCCGGGAACTATAATTCACCCCTCCACTTT. It codes for CASSSNSGNYNSPLHF. The full variable domain, its missing parts supplied by reference TRBV5-5 and TRBJ1-6, is DAGVTQSPTHLIKTRGQQVTLRCSPISGHKSVSWYQQVLGQGPQFIFQYYEKEERGRGNFPDRFSARQFPNYSSELNVNALLLGDSALYLCASSSNSGNYNSPLHFGNGTRLTVT.

The chain couples TRBV6-1 to TRBJ1-2; D is perhaps TRBD1 (5 bases). CDR3 length: 14 residues. V was shortened by 1 base and J by 4 bases, with 10 bases between the two germline ends. Germline V gene lookup returns CDR1 MNHNS and CDR2 SASEGT. CDR3: CASSEEATGYGYTF. The CDR3 coding sequence is TGTGCCAGCAGTGAAGAGGCAACAGGCTATGGCTACACCTTC.

The chain joins TRBV18 to TRBJ2-1; TRBD1 matches 8 bases. Trimming cost V 0 bases and J 0 bases; bases outside gene matches: 1. Germline assignment: CDR1 KGHSH and CDR2 LQKENI. This CDR3 has 16 residues. The CDR3 sequence is CASSPPTGVSYNEQFF. In DNA, the CDR3 is TGTGCCAGCTCACCACCGACAGGGGTCTCCTACAATGAGCAGTTCTTC. Together with reference TRBV18 and TRBJ2-1, the CDR3 gives the full variable domain: NAGVMQNPRHLVRRRGQEARLRCSPMKGHSHVYWYRQLPEEGLKFMVYLQKENIIDESGMPKERFSAEFPKEGPSILRIQQVVRGDSAAYFCASSPPTGVSYNEQFFGPGTRLTVL.

The chain employs TRBV5-4 and TRBJ1-4, with 12 nucleotides matching TRBD1. The CDR3 is 15 residues long. V lost 5 bases to trimming and J lost 5 bases; unmatched junction nucleotides: 4. Germline assignment: CDR1 SGHNT and CDR2 YYREEE (reference sequence). In nucleotides, the CDR3 is TGTGCCAGCAGACCCGGGACAGGGGGCAATGAAAAACTGTTTTTT. Encoded protein: CASRPGTGGNEKLFF.

The rearrangement uses TRBV6-1 and TRBJ2-5, with D unresolved. V shed 2 bases and J shed 3 bases, with 7 bases lying between them. Germline CDR1 reads MNHNS; CDR2 reads SASEGT. There are 13 residues in the CDR3. In DNA, the CDR3 is TGTGCCAGCAGTGAAAGTAGAAAAGAGACCCAGTACTTC. Protein: CASSESRKETQYF.

The CDR3 protein is CASSAAGGRSTDTQYF. The CDR3 region has the DNA TGTGCCAGCAGCGCCGCAGGGGGCCGAAGCACAGATACGCAGTATTTT. This rearrangement joins TRBV9 to TRBJ2-3; 8 bases line up with TRBD1. The CDR3 length is 16 residues. The germline V gene encodes CDR1 SGDLS and CDR2 YYNGEE. J gave up 0 bases and V 3 bases, and 6 bases lay outside the gene matches.

The rearrangement links TRBV5-1 to TRBJ2-3; D remains unclear. The CDR3 is made up of 13 amino acids. From germline, CDR1 is SGHRS and CDR2 YFSETQ. Trimming shortened V by 0 bases and J by 3 bases, and 5 bases separated the two germline ends. For the CDR3, the DNA is TGCGCCAGCAGCTTGGCCGGTACAGATACGCAGTATTTT. Amino acids: CASSLAGTDTQYF.

The genes are TRBV11-2 and TRBJ1-4; a possible D gene is TRBD1 (5 bases). Trimming stripped 5 bases from V and 0 bases from J, with 13 bases between. This CDR3 spans 16 amino acids. CDR1 SGHAT and CDR2 FQNNGV come from the germline V gene. The CDR3 DNA is TGTGCCAGCAGCCGCGGGGGTAGGGCAACTAATGAAAAACTGTTTTTT. It yields the protein CASSRGGRATNEKLFF.

The rearrangement joins TRBV27 to TRBJ2-7, with a weak D call TRBD2 (6 bases). The V and J ends lost 5 bases and 0 bases respectively, with 11 bases between them. Germline assignment: CDR1 MNHEY and CDR2 SMNVEV (reference sequence). CDR3 length: 14 amino acids. The CDR3 reads CASSPRLDSYEQYF. The CDR3 nucleotides are TGTGCCAGCAGTCCCCGACTAGACTCCTACGAGCAGTACTTC.

The CDR3 region has the DNA TGTGCCAGTAGTCCTCGAGCTGAATATGGCTACACCTTC. Its translation is CASSPRAEYGYTF. This chain joins TRBV19 and TRBJ1-2; D is uncertain. Looked up from germline, CDR1 is LNHDA and CDR2 is SQIVND (reference sequence). The CDR3 is 13 residues long. Trimming removed 5 bases from V and 5 bases from J, with 12 bases in between.

V gene TRBV7-2 combines with J gene TRBJ2-5; maybe TRBD1 (6 bases). Trimming shortened V by 1 base and J by 5 bases, and 14 bases separated the two germline ends. Germline V lookup: CDR1 SGHTA, CDR2 FQGNSA. The CDR3 has 15 residues. CDR3 sequence (DNA): TGTGCCAGCAGCTTAGGTGGGGGCCATCGGGAGACCCAGTACTTC. Residues: CASSLGGGHRETQYF.

The chain has TRBV3-1 (or the pseudogene TRBV3-2) and TRBJ2-5, with TRBD2 as a possible D gene (6 bases). CDR1 and CDR2 (germline): LGHDT, YNNKEL (reference sequence). This CDR3 is built from 15 residues. Trimming stripped 4 bases from V and 5 bases from J, with 17 bases between. Here the CDR3 DNA reads TGTGCCAGCAGCCTCGACTCCCCGGCGGGGGAGACCCAGTACTTC. It translates to CASSLDSPAGETQYF.

The J gene is TRBJ2-1, the V gene TRBV5-4; D gene uncertain. Trimming removed 0 bases at V and 5 bases at J, with 6 bases between. From germline, CDR1 is SGHNT and CDR2 YYREEE (reference sequence). CDR3 size: 13 residues. The CDR3 loop reads CASSLAPNNEQFF. In DNA form, the CDR3 reads TGTGCCAGCAGCTTGGCCCCAAACAATGAGCAGTTCTTC. Complete variable domain (other parts from reference TRBV5-4 and TRBJ2-1): ETGVTQSPTHLIKTRGQQVTLRCSSQSGHNTVSWYQQALGQGPQFIFQYYREEENGRGNFPPRFSGLQFPNYSSELNVNALELDDSALYLCASSLAPNNEQFFGPGTRLTVL.